The clone carrying this T cell receptor (beta chain) came up a few times. The antigen remains unidentified. This entry comes from a study of cytomegalovirus exposure and HLA in healthy donors. General observations from the study: The majority of TCR sequences were rare, yet some public TCRs appeared in many donors.

This CDR3 comprises 13 residues. V was pared by 1 base and J by 2 bases, with 5 bases between. Germline values: CDR1 LGHNA, CDR2 YSLEER. Amplification used 60 Vbeta primers and 13 Jbeta primers. This table comes from immunoSEQ multiplex PCR, and its TCRdb copy is limited to in-frame clones, with some not included. Here the sample spans around 170,000 clones, 70% to 80% being singletons. Sequencing used PBMCs. This chain uses TRBV4-3 with TRBJ1-2, with D unresolved. This receptor was identified in a woman between 40 and 55 years old in good health and CMV-seronegative. DNA for the CDR3: TGCGCCAGCAGCCAAGTCGGGAACTATGGCTACACCTTC. It translates to CASSQVGNYGYTF.